The next 15 T cell receptor beta chains were all read from a single sample in a study of shared clonotypes between healthy human individuals. CD45RO negativity and positive selection for CCR7 defined naive CD8 cells, a population that excluded terminally differentiated effector memory CD45RA+ cells. Sequenced by immunoSEQ multiplex PCR; TCRdb stores in-frame clones only, minus some. The table includes about 2 million clones, about 94% detected once. The material sequenced was naive CD8+ T cells sorted from blood. Receptor source: a man aged 18 to 29 in good health.

This rearrangement joins TRBV10-3 to TRBJ2-7; a weak D match, TRBD2 (6 bases). Germline assignment: CDR1 ENHRY and CDR2 SYGVKD. V was trimmed by 5 bases and J by 7 bases, leaving 21 bases between them. The CDR3 contains 15 residues. The CDR3 protein is CAISPTLEGPGEQYF. CDR3 in DNA: TGTGCCATCAGTCCCACCCTGGAGGGCCCGGGGGAGCAGTACTTC.

The rearrangement joins TRBV27 to TRBJ2-5, with TRBD2 matching 8 bases. Germline V gene lookup returns CDR1 MNHEY and CDR2 SMNVEV (reference sequence). This CDR3 region has 15 residues. V trimming: 6 bases; J trimming: 0 bases; junction bases outside the gene matches: 6. The CDR3 is CASREERENQETQYF. DNA for the CDR3: TGTGCCAGCAGAGAGGAGCGGGAGAACCAAGAGACCCAGTACTTC.

This chain connects TRBV28 to TRBJ2-7; D might be TRBD1 (6 bases). CDR1 and CDR2 (germline): MDHEN, SYDVKM. This CDR3 comprises 17 residues. Trimming left V 8 bases short and J 1 base short, with 24 bases between. The CDR3, as DNA: TGTGCCAGCGCCATCTCGCCCCGTCGGACAGCATCCTACGAGCAGTACTTC. Amino acid sequence: CASAISPRRTASYEQYF.

V usage is TRBV4-1 and J usage is TRBJ2-1; 11 bases are a match to TRBD2. The trim removed 4 bases at V and 0 bases at J, leaving 14 bases unmatched. This CDR3 has 20 amino acids. Germline-derived CDR1 and CDR2 are MGHRA and YSYEKL. The CDR3 region has the DNA TGCGCCAGCAGCCCTACGGGACTAGCGGACGAGAGGTACTCCTACAATGAGCAGTTCTTC. This sequence encodes CASSPTGLADERYSYNEQFF.

The gene calls are TRBV11-1 and TRBJ2-1, with 8 bases identical to TRBD2. There are 16 residues in the CDR3. Germline loops: CDR1 SGHAT, CDR2 FQDESV (reference sequence). V lost 1 base and J lost 5; bases outside the gene matches: 7. CDR3 residues: CASSLVPGGRDNEQFF. CDR3 DNA: TGTGCCAGCAGCTTAGTTCCGGGGGGGAGAGACAATGAGCAGTTCTTC. The full variable domain, in which reference TRBV11-1 and TRBJ2-1 provide the parts outside the CDR3, is EAEVAQSPRYKITEKSQAVAFWCDPISGHATLYWYRQILGQGPELLVQFQDESVVDDSQLPKDRFSAERLKGVDSTLKIQPAELGDSAMYLCASSLVPGGRDNEQFFGPGTRLTVL.

Comments on this clone: This CDR3 is also generated by other DNA sequences in the sample. V usage is TRBV4-1 and J usage is TRBJ1-5, with D unclear. The CDR3 spans 14 residues. V dropped 0 bases and J dropped 4 bases, with 7 bases sitting between them. The germline CDR1 and CDR2 sequences are MGHRA and YSYEKL. Here the CDR3 DNA reads TGCGCCAGCAGCCAAGAGGGCCGAAATCAGCCCCAGCATTTT. Protein: CASSQEGRNQPQHF.

This clone occurred once. The rearrangement uses TRBV27 and TRBJ2-7; 10 bases are shared with TRBD2. Germline values: CDR1 MNHEY, CDR2 SMNVEV (reference sequence). Trimming at V came to 5 bases and at J to 8 bases, leaving 9 bases not matched to a gene. This CDR3 has 14 residues. DNA of the CDR3: TGTGCCAGCAGTCCAACTAGCGGGGTGACGCAGCAGTACTTC. It encodes CASSPTSGVTQQYF.

V gene TRBV2 combines with J gene TRBJ1-1, with 7 bases identical to TRBD1. The J segment lost 5 bases and the V segment lost 6 bases, leaving 9 bases of the junction unmatched. The CDR3 is 14 amino acids. Per the germline V gene, CDR1 is SNHLY and CDR2 is FYNNEI. CDR3 bases: TGTGCCAGCAGGGCCCAAAGGGGGCTAACTGAAGCTTTCTTT. Translated, it gives CASRAQRGLTEAFF.

The chain employs TRBV5-1 and TRBJ2-3; D unresolved. The V end lost 1 base, the J end lost 2 bases, and 8 bases lay between the germline ends. CDR3 length: 14 amino acids. CDR1 and CDR2 from the germline V gene are SGHRS and YFSETQ. CDR3 protein: CASSLTAPTDTQYF. Here the CDR3 DNA reads TGCGCCAGCAGCTTGACGGCGCCCACAGATACGCAGTATTTT.

The rearrangement links TRBV5-1 to TRBJ2-7, with 9 bases identical to TRBD1. There are 14 residues in the CDR3. The J segment lost 5 bases and the V segment lost 4 bases, leaving 7 bases of the junction unmatched. Germline V lookup: CDR1 SGHRS, CDR2 YFSETQ. The CDR3 loop is CASSQGTGRHEQYF. CDR3 bases: TGCGCCAGCAGCCAAGGGACAGGGAGGCACGAGCAGTACTTC. The entire variable domain, with the rest obtained from reference TRBV5-1 and TRBJ2-7, is as follows: KAGVTQTPRYLIKTRGQQVTLSCSPISGHRSVSWYQQTPGQGLQFLFEYFSETQRNKGNFPGRFSGRQFSNSRSEMNVSTLELGDSALYLCASSQGTGRHEQYFGPGTRLTVT.

This chain connects TRBV4-3 to TRBJ1-3; perhaps TRBD1 as D (5 bases). The germline V gene encodes CDR1 LGHNA and CDR2 YSLEER. V lost 0 bases and J 4 bases, leaving 13 bases between the germline ends. The CDR3 is 16 amino acids. The CDR3 spells CASSQDSEGLGNTIYF. The CDR3 DNA sequence: TGCGCCAGCAGCCAAGATTCCGAGGGGCTGGGAAACACCATATATTTT.

This clone has only one observation. The gene calls are TRBV5-6 and TRBJ2-3; D gene unclear. The germline V gene encodes CDR1 SGHDT and CDR2 YYEEEE. Trimming removed 2 bases from V and 5 bases from J, with 6 bases in between. The CDR3 is 12 residues long. The chain's CDR3 is CASSLRGDTQYF. The CDR3 nucleotides read TGTGCCAGCAGCTTACGTGGAGATACGCAGTATTTT.

The genes are TRBV7-9 and TRBJ1-2; D might be TRBD1 (5 bases). V gave up 2 bases and J gave up 6 bases, with 16 bases separating them. The CDR3 sequence is 15 residues long. CDR1 and CDR2 (germline): SEHNR, FQNEAQ (reference sequence). The CDR3 sequence: CASSLRGGTPNGYTF. The DNA for the CDR3 is TGTGCCAGCAGCTTAAGGGGCGGGACTCCTAATGGCTACACCTTC.

CDR3 in amino acids: CASSVGGYEQFF. The CDR3 region has the DNA TGTGCCAGCAGTGTTGGGGGATATGAGCAGTTCTTC. This chain joins TRBV25-1 and TRBJ2-1, with D tentatively TRBD1 or TRBD2 (5 bases each). V was cut by 4 bases and J by 8 bases, with 9 bases left in between. Germline CDR1 is MGHDK and CDR2 is SYGVNS. The CDR3 sequence is 12 residues long. The variable domain in full, completed from reference TRBV25-1 and TRBJ2-1, reads EADIYQTPRYLVIGTGKKITLECSQTMGHDKMYWYQQDPGMELHLIHYSYGVNSTEKGDLSSESTVSRIRTEHFPLTLESARPSHTSQYLCASSVGGYEQFFGPGTRLTVL.

The CDR3: CASSFVRQGRSPLHF. CDR3 in DNA: TGTGCCAGCAGTTTTGTAAGACAGGGACGCTCACCCCTCCACTTT. The V and J genes are TRBV27 and TRBJ1-6; the match to TRBD1 covers 7 bases. Germline V lookup: CDR1 MNHEY, CDR2 SMNVEV (reference sequence). The CDR3 is 15 residues long. V lost 3 bases, J lost 10 bases, and 9 bases stayed unmatched.